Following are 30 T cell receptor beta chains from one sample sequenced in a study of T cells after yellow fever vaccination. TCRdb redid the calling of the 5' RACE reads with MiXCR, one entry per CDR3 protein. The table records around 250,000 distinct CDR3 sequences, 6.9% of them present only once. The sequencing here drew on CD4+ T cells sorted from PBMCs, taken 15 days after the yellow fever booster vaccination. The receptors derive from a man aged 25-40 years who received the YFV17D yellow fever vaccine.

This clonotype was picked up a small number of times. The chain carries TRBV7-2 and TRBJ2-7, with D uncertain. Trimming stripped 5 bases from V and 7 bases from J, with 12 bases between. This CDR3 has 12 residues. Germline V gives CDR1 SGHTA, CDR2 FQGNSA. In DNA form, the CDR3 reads TGTGCCAGCAGCCCGTTGATGGGAGAGCAGTACTTC. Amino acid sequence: CASSPLMGEQYF.

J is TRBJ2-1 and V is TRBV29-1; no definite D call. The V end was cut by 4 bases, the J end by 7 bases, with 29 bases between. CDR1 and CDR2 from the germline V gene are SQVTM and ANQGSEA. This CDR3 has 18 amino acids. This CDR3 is CSVVPPLLTVPIGNEQFF. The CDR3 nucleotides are TGCAGCGTTGTGCCACCCTTATTAACAGTCCCGATTGGGAATGAGCAGTTCTTC.

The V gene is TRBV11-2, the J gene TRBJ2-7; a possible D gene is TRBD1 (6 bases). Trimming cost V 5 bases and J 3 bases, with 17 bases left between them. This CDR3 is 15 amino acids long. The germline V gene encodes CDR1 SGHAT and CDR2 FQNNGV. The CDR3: CASSRTVHYYYEQYF. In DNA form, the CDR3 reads TGTGCCAGCAGCCGGACAGTCCACTACTACTACGAGCAGTACTTC.

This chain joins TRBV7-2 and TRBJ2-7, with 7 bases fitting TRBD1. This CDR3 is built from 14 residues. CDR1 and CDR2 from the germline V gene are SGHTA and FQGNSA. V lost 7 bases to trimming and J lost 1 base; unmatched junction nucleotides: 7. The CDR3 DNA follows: TGTGCCAGCACCCCGGACAGGAGGTCCTACGAGCAGTACTTC. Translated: CASTPDRRSYEQYF.

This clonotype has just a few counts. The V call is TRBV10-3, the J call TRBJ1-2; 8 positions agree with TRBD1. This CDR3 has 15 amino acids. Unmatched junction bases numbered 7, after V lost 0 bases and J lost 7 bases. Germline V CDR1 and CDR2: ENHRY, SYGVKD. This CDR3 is CAISESPTGVSGYTF. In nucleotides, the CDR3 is TGTGCCATCAGTGAGTCCCCGACAGGGGTTAGTGGCTACACCTTC.

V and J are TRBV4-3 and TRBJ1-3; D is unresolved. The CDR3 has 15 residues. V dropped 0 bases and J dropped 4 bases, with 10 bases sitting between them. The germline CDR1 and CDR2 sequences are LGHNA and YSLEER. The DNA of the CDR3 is TGCGCCAGCAGCCAAGATCACCGGAGGGGAAACACCATATATTTT. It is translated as CASSQDHRRGNTIYF.

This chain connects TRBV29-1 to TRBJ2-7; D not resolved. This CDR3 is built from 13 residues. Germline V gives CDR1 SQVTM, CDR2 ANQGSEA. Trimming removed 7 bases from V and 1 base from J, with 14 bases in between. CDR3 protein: CSASQPRSYEQYF. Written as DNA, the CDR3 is TGCAGCGCCTCCCAGCCCCGATCCTACGAGCAGTACTTC.

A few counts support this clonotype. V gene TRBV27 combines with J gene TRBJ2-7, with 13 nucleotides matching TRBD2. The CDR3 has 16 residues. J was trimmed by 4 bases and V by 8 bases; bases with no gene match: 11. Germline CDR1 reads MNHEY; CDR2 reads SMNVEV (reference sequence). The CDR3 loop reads CASVPAGLAGNYEQYF. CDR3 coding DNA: TGTGCCAGCGTACCTGCGGGACTAGCGGGAAATTACGAGCAGTACTTC.

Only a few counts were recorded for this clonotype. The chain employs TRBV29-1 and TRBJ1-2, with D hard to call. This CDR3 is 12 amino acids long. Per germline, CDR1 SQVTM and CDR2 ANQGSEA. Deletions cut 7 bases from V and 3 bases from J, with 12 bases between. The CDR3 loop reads CSAAPGDYGYTF. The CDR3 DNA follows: TGCAGCGCCGCGCCCGGAGACTATGGCTACACCTTC.

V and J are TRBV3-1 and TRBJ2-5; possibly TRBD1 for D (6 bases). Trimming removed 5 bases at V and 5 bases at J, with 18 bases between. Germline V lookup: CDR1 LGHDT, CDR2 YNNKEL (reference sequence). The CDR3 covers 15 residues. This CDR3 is CASSYEGTSRETQYF. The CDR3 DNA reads TGTGCCAGCAGCTACGAAGGGACATCTAGGGAGACCCAGTACTTC.

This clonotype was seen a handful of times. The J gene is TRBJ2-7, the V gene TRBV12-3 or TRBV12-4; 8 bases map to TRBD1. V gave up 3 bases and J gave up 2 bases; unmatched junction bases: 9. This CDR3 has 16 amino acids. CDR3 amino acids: CASSFHGTGIAYEQYF. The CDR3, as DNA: TGTGCCAGCAGTTTCCACGGGACAGGCATTGCCTACGAGCAGTACTTC.

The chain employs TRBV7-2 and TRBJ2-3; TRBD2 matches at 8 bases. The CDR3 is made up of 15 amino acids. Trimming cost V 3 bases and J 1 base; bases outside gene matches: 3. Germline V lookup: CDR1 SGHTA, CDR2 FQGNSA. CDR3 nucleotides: TGTGCCAGCAGCTTTTGGCGGGAGGGCACAGATACGCAGTATTTT. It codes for CASSFWREGTDTQYF.

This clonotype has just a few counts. CDR3 loop: CASRQDRGYGYTF. The CDR3 nucleotides are TGCGCCAGCAGGCAGGACAGGGGATATGGCTACACCTTC. The rearrangement joins TRBV5-1 to TRBJ1-2; 9 nucleotides align to TRBD1. This CDR3 spans 13 amino acids. J gave up 5 bases and V 5 bases, and 4 bases lay outside the gene matches. The germline V gene has CDR1 SGHRS and CDR2 YFSETQ.

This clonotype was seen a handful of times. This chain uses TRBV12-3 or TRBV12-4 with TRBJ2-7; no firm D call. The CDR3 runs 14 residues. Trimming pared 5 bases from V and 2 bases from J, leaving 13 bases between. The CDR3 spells CASSKGQLTYEQYF. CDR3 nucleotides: TGTGCCAGCAGTAAAGGTCAGCTGACCTACGAGCAGTACTTC.

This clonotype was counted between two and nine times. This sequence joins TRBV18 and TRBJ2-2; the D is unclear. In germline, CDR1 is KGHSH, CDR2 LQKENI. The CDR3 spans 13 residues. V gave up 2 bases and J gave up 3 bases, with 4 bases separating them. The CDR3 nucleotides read TGTGCCAGCTCACCAATCGACACCGGGGAGCTGTTTTTT. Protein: CASSPIDTGELFF.

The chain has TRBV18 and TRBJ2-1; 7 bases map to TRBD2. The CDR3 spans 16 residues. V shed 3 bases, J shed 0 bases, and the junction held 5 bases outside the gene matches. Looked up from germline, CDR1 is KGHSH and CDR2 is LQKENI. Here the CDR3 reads CASSPGTISSYNEQFF. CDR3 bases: TGTGCCAGCTCACCTGGGACTATCAGCTCCTACAATGAGCAGTTCTTC.

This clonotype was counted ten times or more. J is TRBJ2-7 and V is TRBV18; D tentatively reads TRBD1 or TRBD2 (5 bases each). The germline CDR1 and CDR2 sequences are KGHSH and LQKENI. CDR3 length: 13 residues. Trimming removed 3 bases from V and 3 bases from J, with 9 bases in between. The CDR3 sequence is CASSPGRDYEQYF. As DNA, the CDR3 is TGTGCCAGCTCACCGGGACGGGACTACGAGCAGTACTTC.

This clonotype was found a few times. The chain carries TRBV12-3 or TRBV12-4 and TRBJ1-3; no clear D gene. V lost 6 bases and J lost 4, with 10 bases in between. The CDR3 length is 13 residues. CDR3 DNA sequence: TGTGCCAGCAGACTAGCGGCGGGAAACACCATATATTTT. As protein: CASRLAAGNTIYF.

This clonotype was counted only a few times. The chain's CDR3 is CSGKSRTGGVTDTQYF. DNA for the CDR3: TGCAGCGGGAAGAGCCGGACAGGGGGCGTTACAGATACGCAGTATTTT. The chain is built from TRBV29-1 and TRBJ2-3; 11 nucleotides agree with TRBD1. This CDR3 has 16 amino acids. V lost 7 bases and J lost 3; bases outside the gene matches: 12. Germline assignment: CDR1 SQVTM and CDR2 ANQGSEA.

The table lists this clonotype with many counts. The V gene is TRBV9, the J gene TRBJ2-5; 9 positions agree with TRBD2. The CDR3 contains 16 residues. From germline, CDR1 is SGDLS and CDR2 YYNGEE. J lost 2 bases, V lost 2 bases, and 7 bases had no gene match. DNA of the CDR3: TGTGCCAGCAGCGTTGGAGCGGGAGGCTCGCAAGAGACCCAGTACTTC. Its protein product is CASSVGAGGSQETQYF.

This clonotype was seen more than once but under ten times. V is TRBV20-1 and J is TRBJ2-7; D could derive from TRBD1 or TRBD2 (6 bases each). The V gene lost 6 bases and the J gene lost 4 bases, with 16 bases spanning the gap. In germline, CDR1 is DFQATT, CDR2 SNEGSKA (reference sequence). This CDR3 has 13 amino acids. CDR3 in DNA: TGCAGTGCCAAGGTCGAGGGGGGTTACGAGCAGTACTTC. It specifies CSAKVEGGYEQYF.

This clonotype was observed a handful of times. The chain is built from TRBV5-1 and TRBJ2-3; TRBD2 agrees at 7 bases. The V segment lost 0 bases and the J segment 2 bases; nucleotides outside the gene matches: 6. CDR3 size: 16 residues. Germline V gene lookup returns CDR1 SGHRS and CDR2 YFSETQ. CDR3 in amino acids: CASSLAWRESTDTQYF. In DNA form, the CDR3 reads TGCGCCAGCAGCTTGGCCTGGCGGGAGTCCACAGATACGCAGTATTTT.

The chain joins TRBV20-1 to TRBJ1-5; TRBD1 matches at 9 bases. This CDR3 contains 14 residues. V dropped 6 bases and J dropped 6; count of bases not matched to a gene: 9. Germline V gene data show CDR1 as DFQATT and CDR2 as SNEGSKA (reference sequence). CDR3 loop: CSALTGGGSQPQHF. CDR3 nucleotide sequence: TGCAGTGCCCTGACAGGGGGTGGGAGTCAGCCCCAGCATTTT.

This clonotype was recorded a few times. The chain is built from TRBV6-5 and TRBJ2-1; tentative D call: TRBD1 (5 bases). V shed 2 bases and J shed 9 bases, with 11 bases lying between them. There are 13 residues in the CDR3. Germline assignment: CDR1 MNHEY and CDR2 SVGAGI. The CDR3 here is CASSYGQGSEQFF. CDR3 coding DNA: TGTGCCAGCAGTTACGGTCAGGGAAGTGAGCAGTTCTTC.

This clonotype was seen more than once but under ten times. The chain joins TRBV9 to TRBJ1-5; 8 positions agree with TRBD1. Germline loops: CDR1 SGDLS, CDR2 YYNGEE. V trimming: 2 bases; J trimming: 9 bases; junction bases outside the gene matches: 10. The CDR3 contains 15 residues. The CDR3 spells CASSVDPGQVWPQHF. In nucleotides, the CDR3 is TGTGCCAGCAGCGTCGACCCGGGACAGGTTTGGCCCCAGCATTTT.

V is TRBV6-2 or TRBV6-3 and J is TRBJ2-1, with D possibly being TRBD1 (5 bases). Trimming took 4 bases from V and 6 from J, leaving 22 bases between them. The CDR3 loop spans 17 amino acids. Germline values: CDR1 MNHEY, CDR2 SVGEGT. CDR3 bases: TGTGCCAGCAGTTTCGGGTCTGGTGTACAGGTGGGCAATGAGCAGTTCTTC. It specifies CASSFGSGVQVGNEQFF.

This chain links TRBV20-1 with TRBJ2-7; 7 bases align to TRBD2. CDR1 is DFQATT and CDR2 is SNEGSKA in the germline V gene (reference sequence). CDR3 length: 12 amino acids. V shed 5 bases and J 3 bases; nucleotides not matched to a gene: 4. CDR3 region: CSAPSGIYEQYF. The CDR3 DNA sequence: TGCAGTGCTCCGAGCGGGATCTACGAGCAGTACTTC.

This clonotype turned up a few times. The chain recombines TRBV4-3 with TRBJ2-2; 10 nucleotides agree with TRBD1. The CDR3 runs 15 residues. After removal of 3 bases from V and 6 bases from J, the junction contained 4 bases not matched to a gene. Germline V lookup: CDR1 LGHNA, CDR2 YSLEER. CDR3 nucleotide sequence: TGCGCCAGCAGCCACCGGGACAGGGGAGCCGGGGAGCTGTTTTTT. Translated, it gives CASSHRDRGAGELFF.

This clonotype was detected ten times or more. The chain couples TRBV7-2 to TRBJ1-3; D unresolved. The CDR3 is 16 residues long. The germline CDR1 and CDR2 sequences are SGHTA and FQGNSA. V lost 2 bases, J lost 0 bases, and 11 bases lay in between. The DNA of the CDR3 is TGTGCCAGCAGCTTATATCTGGGCACCTCTGGAAACACCATATATTTT. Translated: CASSLYLGTSGNTIYF.

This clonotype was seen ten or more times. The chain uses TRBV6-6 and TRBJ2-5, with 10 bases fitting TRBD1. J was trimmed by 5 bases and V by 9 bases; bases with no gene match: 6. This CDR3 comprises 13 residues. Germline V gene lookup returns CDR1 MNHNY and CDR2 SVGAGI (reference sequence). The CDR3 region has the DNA TGTGCCAGTTTTGGACAGGGGGAGGAGACCCAGTACTTC. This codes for CASFGQGEETQYF.